This TCR beta chain was recovered during a study of spatial heterogeneity in lung cancer. Trimming removed 5 bases from V and 7 bases from J; junction bases left unmatched: 9. CDR3 length equals 15 residues. Germline V gene sequence: CDR1 SGHTA, CDR2 FQGNSA. Time point defined: sample taken at primary tumor resection. Unsorted whole RNA samples from tumor, nontumor lung or frozen PBMC were sequenced. The donor population consisted of approximately 70 patients with untreated, early-stage non-small cell lung cancer. All TCR cDNA molecules were individually tagged with a unique molecular identifier. TCRdb reanalysed the 5' RACE reads using MiXCR and keeps one entry per CDR3 protein. The sample includes some 22,000 distinct CDR3 sequences, roughly 4.5% of them seen just once.

This TCR was sampled from a male donor with early-stage non-small cell lung cancer. The rearrangement links TRBV7-2 to TRBJ2-1, with TRBD2 identical over 9 bases. The sequenced sample was PBMCs, obtained at surgery. The DNA of the CDR3 is TGTGCCAGCAGCCCGTGGCGGGGGGGTATAAATGAGCAGTTCTTC. The encoded protein is CASSPWRGGINEQFF.